The entry that follows covers one T cell receptor (beta chain) sequence. Its target is unknown. Primers included in the PCR were 60 Vbeta and 13 Jbeta primers. In the study's own analysis: In a later analysis, roughly 11 million of approximately 81 million unique beta chains occurred in at least two donors. Assay: immunoSEQ multiplex PCR; the TCRdb copy retains only in-frame clones and omits some. V and J calls and clone size follow that table, whereas D and trimming were derived from the DNA. Of under 140,000 clones in the sample, around 87% were seen once. The data stem from a study of cytomegalovirus exposure and HLA in healthy donors. Study background: Earlier work reported some 110 million unique TCR beta sequences from 180 million or so T cells. Study observations and caveats: Investigators reported under 200 TCR beta chains as tied to cytomegalovirus. In vitro data verified a few CMV-associated chains as specific for CMV antigens.

CDR3 size: 14 residues. Looked up from germline, CDR1 is MNHNS and CDR2 is SASEGT. The V gene lost 5 bases and the J gene lost 3 bases, with 14 bases spanning the gap. The chain links TRBV6-1 to TRBJ2-7; perhaps TRBD2 as D (7 bases). The sample comprised PBMCs. This sequence was found in a middle-aged man in good health and CMV-seronegative. This chain's CDR3 is CASSIQGGGYEQYF. The CDR3 nucleotides are TGTGCCAGCAGTATACAGGGAGGGGGCTACGAGCAGTACTTC.